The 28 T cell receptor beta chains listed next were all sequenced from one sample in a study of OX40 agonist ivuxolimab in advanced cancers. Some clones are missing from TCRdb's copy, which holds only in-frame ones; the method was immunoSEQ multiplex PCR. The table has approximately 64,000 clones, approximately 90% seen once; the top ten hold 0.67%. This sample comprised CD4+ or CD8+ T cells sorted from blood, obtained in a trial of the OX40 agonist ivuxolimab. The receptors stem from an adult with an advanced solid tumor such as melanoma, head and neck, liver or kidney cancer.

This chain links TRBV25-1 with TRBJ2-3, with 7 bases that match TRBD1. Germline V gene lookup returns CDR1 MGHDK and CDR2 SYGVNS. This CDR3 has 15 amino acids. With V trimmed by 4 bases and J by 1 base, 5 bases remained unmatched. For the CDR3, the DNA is TGTGCCAGCAGTGTGACAGGGTGGGGCACAGATACGCAGTATTTT. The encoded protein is CASSVTGWGTDTQYF.

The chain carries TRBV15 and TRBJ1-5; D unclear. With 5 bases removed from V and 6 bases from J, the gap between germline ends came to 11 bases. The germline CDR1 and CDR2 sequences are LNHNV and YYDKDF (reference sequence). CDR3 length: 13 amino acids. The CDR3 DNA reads TGTGCCACCAGCCAAAACAAGGCTCAGCCCCAGCATTTT. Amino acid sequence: CATSQNKAQPQHF.

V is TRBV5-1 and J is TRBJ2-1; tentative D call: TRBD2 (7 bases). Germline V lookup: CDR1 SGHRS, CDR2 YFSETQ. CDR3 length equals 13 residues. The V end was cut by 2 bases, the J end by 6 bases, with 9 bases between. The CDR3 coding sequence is TGCGCCAGCAGCTTCGGGGGGCGCAATGAGCAGTTCTTC. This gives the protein CASSFGGRNEQFF.

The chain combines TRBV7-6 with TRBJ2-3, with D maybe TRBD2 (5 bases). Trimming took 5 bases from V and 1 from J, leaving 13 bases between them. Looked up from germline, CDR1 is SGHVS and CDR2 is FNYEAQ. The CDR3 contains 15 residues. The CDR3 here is CASSAWRARTDTQYF. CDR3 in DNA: TGTGCCAGCAGCGCCTGGCGGGCCCGCACAGATACGCAGTATTTT.

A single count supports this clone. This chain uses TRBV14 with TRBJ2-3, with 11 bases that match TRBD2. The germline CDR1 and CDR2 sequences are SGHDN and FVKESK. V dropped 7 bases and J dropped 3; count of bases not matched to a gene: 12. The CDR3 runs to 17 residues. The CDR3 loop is CASKRGTSGRGTDTQYF. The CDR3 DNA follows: TGTGCCAGCAAAAGGGGAACTAGCGGGAGAGGTACAGATACGCAGTATTTT.

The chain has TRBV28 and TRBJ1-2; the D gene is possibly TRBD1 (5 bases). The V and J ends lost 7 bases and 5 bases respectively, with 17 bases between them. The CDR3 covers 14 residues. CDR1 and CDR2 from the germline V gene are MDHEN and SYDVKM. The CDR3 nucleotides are TGTGCCAGCACCTGGGGCCGCGCGGAATATGGCTACACCTTC. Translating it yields CASTWGRAEYGYTF.

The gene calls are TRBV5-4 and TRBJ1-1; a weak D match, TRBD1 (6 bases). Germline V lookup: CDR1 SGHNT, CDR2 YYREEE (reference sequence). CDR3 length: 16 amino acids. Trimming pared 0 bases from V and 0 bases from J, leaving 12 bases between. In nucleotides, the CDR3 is TGTGCCAGCAGCTTGGACAGGGTTTTTATGAACACTGAAGCTTTCTTT. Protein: CASSLDRVFMNTEAFF. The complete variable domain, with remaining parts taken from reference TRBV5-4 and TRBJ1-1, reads ETGVTQSPTHLIKTRGQQVTLRCSSQSGHNTVSWYQQALGQGPQFIFQYYREEENGRGNFPPRFSGLQFPNYSSELNVNALELDDSALYLCASSLDRVFMNTEAFFGQGTRLTVV.

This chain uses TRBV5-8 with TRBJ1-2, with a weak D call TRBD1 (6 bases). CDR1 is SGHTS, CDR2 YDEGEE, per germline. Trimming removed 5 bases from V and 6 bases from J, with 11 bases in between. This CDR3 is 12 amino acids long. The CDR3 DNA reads TGTGCCAGCAGGGGCCAGGGGCATGGCTACACCTTC. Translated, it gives CASRGQGHGYTF.

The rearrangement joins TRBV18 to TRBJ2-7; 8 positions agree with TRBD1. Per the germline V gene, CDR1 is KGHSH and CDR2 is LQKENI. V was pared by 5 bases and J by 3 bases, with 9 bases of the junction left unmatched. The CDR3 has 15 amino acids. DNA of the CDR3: TGTGCCAGCTCATTCGACAGGGGAGGCGGCTACGAGCAGTACTTC. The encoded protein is CASSFDRGGGYEQYF.

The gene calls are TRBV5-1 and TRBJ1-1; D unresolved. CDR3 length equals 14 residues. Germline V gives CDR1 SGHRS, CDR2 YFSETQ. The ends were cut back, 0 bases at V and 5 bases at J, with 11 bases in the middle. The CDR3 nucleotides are TGCGCCAGCAGCTTGGGGGGAGGAGAGACTGAAGCTTTCTTT. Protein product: CASSLGGGETEAFF. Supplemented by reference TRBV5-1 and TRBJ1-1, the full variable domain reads KAGVTQTPRYLIKTRGQQVTLSCSPISGHRSVSWYQQTPGQGLQFLFEYFSETQRNKGNFPGRFSGRQFSNSRSEMNVSTLELGDSALYLCASSLGGGETEAFFGQGTRLTVV.

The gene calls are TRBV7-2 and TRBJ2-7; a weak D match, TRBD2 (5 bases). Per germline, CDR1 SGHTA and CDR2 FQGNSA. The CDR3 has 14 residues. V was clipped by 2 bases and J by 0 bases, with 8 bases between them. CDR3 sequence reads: CASSLISGSYEQYF. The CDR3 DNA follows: TGTGCCAGCAGCTTAATAAGCGGCTCCTACGAGCAGTACTTC.

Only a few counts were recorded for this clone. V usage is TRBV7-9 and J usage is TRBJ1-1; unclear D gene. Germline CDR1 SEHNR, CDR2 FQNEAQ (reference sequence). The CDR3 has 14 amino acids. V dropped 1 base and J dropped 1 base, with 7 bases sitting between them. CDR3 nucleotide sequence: TGTGCCAGCAGCTTAGACGGTCCGAACACTGAAGCTTTCTTT. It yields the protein CASSLDGPNTEAFF.

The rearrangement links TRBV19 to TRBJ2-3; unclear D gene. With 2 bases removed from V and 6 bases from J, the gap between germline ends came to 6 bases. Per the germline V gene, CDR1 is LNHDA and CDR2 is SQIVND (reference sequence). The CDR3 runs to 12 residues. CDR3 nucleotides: TGTGCCAGTAGTATAAGTGGCGATACGCAGTATTTT. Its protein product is CASSISGDTQYF.

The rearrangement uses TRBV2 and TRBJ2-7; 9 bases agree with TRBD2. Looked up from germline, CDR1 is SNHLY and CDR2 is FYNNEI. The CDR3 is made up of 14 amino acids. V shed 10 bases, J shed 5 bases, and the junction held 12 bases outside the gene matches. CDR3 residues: CATTRGSGRDEQYF. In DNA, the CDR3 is TGTGCCACAACTCGGGGTAGCGGGAGAGACGAGCAGTACTTC.

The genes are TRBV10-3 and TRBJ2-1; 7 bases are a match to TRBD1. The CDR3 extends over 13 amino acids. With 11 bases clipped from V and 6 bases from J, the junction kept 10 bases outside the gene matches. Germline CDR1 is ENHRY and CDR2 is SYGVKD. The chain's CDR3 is CAVRSRDSNEQFF. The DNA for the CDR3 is TGTGCCGTTCGGTCCCGGGACAGCAATGAGCAGTTCTTC.

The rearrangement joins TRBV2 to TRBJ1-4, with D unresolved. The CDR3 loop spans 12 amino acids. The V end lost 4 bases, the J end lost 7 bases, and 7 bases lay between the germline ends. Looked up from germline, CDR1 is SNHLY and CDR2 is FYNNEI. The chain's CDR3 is CASSGLSEKLFF. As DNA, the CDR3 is TGTGCCAGCAGTGGACTTTCTGAAAAACTGTTTTTT. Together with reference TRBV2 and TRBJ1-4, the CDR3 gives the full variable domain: EPEVTQTPSHQVTQMGQEVILRCVPISNHLYFYWYRQILGQKVEFLVSFYNNEISEKSEIFDDQFSVERPDGSNFTLKIRSTKLEDSAMYFCASSGLSEKLFFGSGTQLSVL.

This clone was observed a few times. This CDR3 is CAWSGQGRWANTEAFF. The CDR3, as DNA: TGTGCCTGGAGTGGACAGGGAAGATGGGCGAACACTGAAGCTTTCTTT. This rearrangement joins TRBV30 to TRBJ1-1; 7 bases line up with TRBD1. The CDR3 is 16 residues long. The V gene end was trimmed by 1 base and the J gene end by 1 base; junction bases not matched to a gene: 9. Germline assignment: CDR1 GTSNPN and CDR2 SVGIG (reference sequence).

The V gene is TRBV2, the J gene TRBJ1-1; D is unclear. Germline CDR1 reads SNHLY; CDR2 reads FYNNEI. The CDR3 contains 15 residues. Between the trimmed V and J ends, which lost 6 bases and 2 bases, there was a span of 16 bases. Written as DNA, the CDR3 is TGTGCCAGCAGCCATTTTGGTAAGGGAAACACTGAAGCTTTCTTT. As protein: CASSHFGKGNTEAFF.

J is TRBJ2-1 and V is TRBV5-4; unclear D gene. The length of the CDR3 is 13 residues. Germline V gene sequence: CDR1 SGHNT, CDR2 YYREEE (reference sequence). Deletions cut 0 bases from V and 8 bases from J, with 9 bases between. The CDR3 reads CASSLDRGDEQFF. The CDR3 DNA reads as TGTGCCAGCAGCTTGGATCGCGGAGATGAGCAGTTCTTC. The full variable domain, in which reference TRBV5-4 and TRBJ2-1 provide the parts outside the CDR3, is ETGVTQSPTHLIKTRGQQVTLRCSSQSGHNTVSWYQQALGQGPQFIFQYYREEENGRGNFPPRFSGLQFPNYSSELNVNALELDDSALYLCASSLDRGDEQFFGPGTRLTVL.

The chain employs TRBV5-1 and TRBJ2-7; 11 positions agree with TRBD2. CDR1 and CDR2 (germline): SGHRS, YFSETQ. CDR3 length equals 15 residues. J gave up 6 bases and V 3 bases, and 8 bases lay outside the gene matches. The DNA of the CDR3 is TGCGCCAGCAGCTCCGGGATAGCGGGAGGGGTCGAGCAGTACTTC. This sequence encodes CASSSGIAGGVEQYF.

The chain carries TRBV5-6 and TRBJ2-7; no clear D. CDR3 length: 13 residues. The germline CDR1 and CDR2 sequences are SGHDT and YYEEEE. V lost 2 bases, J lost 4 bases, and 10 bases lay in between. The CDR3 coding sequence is TGTGCCAGCAGCTTCGATCCCAAGTACGAGCAGTACTTC. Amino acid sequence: CASSFDPKYEQYF.

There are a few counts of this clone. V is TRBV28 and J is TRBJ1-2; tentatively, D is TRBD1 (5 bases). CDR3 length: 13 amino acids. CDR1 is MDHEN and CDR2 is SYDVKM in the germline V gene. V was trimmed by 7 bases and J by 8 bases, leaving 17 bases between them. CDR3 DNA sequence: TGTGCCAGCAACACAGGCCCGGGGTCGGGCTACACCTTC. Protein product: CASNTGPGSGYTF.

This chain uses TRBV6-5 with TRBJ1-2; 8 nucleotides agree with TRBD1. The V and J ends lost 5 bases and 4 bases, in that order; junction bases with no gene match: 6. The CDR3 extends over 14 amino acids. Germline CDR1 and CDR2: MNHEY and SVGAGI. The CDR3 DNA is TGTGCCAGCAGTGGACAGGGTCGTTCCTATGGCTACACCTTC. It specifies CASSGQGRSYGYTF.

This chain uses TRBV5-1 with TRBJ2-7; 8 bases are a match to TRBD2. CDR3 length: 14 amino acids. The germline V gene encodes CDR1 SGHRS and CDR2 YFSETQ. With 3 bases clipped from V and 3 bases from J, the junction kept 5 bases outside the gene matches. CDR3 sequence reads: CASSWAGGDYEQYF. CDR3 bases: TGCGCCAGCAGCTGGGCCGGGGGGGACTACGAGCAGTACTTC. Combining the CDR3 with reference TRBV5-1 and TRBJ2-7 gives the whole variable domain KAGVTQTPRYLIKTRGQQVTLSCSPISGHRSVSWYQQTPGQGLQFLFEYFSETQRNKGNFPGRFSGRQFSNSRSEMNVSTLELGDSALYLCASSWAGGDYEQYFGPGTRLTVT.

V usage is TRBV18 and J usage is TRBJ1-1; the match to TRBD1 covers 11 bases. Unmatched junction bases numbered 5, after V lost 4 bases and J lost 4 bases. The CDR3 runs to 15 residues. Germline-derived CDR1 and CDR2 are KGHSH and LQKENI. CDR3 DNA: TGTGCCAGCTCACTGGGACAGGGGGTAGGCACTGAAGCTTTCTTT. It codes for CASSLGQGVGTEAFF.

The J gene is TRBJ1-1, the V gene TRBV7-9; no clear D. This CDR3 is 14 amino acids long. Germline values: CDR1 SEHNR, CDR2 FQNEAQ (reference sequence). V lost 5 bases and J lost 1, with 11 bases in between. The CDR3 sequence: CASSLGRGNTEAFF. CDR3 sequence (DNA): TGTGCCAGCAGCCTAGGACGGGGGAACACTGAAGCTTTCTTT.

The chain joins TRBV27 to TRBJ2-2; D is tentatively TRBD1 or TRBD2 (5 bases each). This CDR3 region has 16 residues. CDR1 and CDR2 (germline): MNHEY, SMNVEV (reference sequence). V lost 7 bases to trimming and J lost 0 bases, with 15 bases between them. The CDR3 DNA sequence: TGTGCCAGCACTTGGGGGACGCCCCCGAACACCGGGGAGCTGTTTTTT. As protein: CASTWGTPPNTGELFF.

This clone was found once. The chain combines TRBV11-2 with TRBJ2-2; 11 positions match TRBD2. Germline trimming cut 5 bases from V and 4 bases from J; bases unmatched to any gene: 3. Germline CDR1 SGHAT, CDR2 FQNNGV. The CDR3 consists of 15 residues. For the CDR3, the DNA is TGTGCCAGCAGCCCAACTAGCGGGGGCACCGGGGAGCTGTTTTTT. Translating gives CASSPTSGGTGELFF.